A selection of T cell receptor beta chains follows, all from one sample in a study of T cell responses to AZD1222 COVID-19 vaccine. Clones were sequenced by immunoSEQ multiplex PCR, and TCRdb holds only the in-frame ones, with some missing. The sample comprises 150,000 to 200,000 clones, over 80% of which are singletons, and about 10% rests with the top ten. The sequencing used peripheral blood, collected on day 0 of AZD1222 vaccination. Source of these receptors: an adult in good health. CDR3s leave out the opening cysteine and the closing phenylalanine or tryptophan. The order of the fields is CDR3 protein, V gene, CDR3 length, D gene, J gene. A D gene is named only where the DNA matches it firmly.

CDR3aa: ASRTQVDTGELF; v_gene: TRBV4-1; len: 12; d_gene: NA; j_gene: TRBJ2-2
CDR3aa: ASSSLGLAIGEQF; v_gene: TRBV3-1/TRBV3-2; len: 13; d_gene: TRBD2; j_gene: TRBJ2-1
CDR3aa: ATSPQAGAGANVLT; v_gene: TRBV15; len: 14; d_gene: NA; j_gene: TRBJ2-6
CDR3aa: ASSPRGLLYT; v_gene: TRBV3-1/TRBV3-2; len: 10; d_gene: NA; j_gene: TRBJ1-2
CDR3aa: ASSGQGGNTEAF; v_gene: TRBV2; len: 12; d_gene: TRBD1; j_gene: TRBJ1-1
CDR3aa: AISGGEPLSGYT; v_gene: TRBV10-3; len: 12; d_gene: NA; j_gene: TRBJ1-2
CDR3aa: ASSPRDRSYNEQF; v_gene: TRBV5-4; len: 13; d_gene: TRBD1; j_gene: TRBJ2-1
CDR3aa: ASSLGGGFLNIQY; v_gene: TRBV27; len: 13; d_gene: TRBD2; j_gene: TRBJ2-4
CDR3aa: ASSEADGNSPLH; v_gene: TRBV6-4; len: 12; d_gene: NA; j_gene: TRBJ1-6
CDR3aa: ASSPTQGNTEAF; v_gene: TRBV7-2; len: 12; d_gene: NA; j_gene: TRBJ1-1
CDR3aa: ATSRGWTSGRALNTQY; v_gene: TRBV15; len: 16; d_gene: TRBD2; j_gene: TRBJ2-3
CDR3aa: ATSRVGVSRFGQPQH; v_gene: TRBV15; len: 15; d_gene: NA; j_gene: TRBJ1-5
CDR3aa: ASSPGLTVNTEAF; v_gene: TRBV18; len: 13; d_gene: NA; j_gene: TRBJ1-1
CDR3aa: ASSYSGNSGANVLT; v_gene: TRBV6-5; len: 14; d_gene: NA; j_gene: TRBJ2-6
CDR3aa: ATSPLQRGQQY; v_gene: TRBV2; len: 11; d_gene: NA; j_gene: TRBJ2-7
CDR3aa: ASSLGRGVGQETQY; v_gene: TRBV5-4; len: 14; d_gene: NA; j_gene: TRBJ2-5
CDR3aa: ASSLGAGRYNEQF; v_gene: TRBV5-1; len: 13; d_gene: NA; j_gene: TRBJ2-1
CDR3aa: SVEVIGAETQY; v_gene: TRBV29-1; len: 11; d_gene: NA; j_gene: TRBJ2-5